These 4 T cell receptor beta chains originate from one sample sequenced in a study of OX40 agonist ivuxolimab in advanced cancers. Repertoires were generated with immunoSEQ multiplex PCR, while TCRdb's copy carries only in-frame clones and drops some. The sample has around 100,000 clones, roughly 89% seen once. This material consisted of CD4+ or CD8+ T cells sorted from blood, taken in a trial of the OX40 agonist ivuxolimab. These receptors originate from an adult with an advanced solid tumor such as melanoma, head and neck, liver or kidney cancer.

The chain employs TRBV5-4 and TRBJ2-2; unclear D gene. V was clipped by 3 bases and J by 6 bases, with 9 bases between them. Looked up from germline, CDR1 is SGHNT and CDR2 is YYREEE (reference sequence). The CDR3 extends over 13 amino acids. CDR3 coding DNA: TGTGCCAGCAGCTCTCGGACCGCCGGGGAGCTGTTTTTT. Amino acid sequence: CASSSRTAGELFF.

The genes are TRBV5-4 and TRBJ2-7; D is possibly TRBD2 (6 bases). CDR3 length: 15 residues. Germline values: CDR1 SGHNT, CDR2 YYREEE (reference sequence). V gave up 3 bases and J gave up 7 bases, with 20 bases separating them. This CDR3 is CASSYFRDSSREQYF. The CDR3 bases are TGTGCCAGCAGCTACTTCCGGGACTCGAGTCGGGAGCAGTACTTC.

The rearrangement joins TRBV18 to TRBJ2-7, with 8 positions matching TRBD1. The J segment lost 6 bases and the V segment lost 2 bases, leaving 6 bases of the junction unmatched. CDR3 size: 14 residues. The V gene's germline CDR1 is KGHSH and CDR2 LQKENI. For the CDR3, the DNA is TGTGCCAGCTCACCATACGACAGGGGCAGCGAGCAGTACTTC. It yields the protein CASSPYDRGSEQYF.

The chain links TRBV12-5 to TRBJ2-3, with TRBD1 matching over 10 bases. Unmatched junction bases numbered 6, after V lost 4 bases and J lost 5 bases. This CDR3 comprises 15 residues. The germline V gene has CDR1 LGHNT and CDR2 FRNRAP. For the CDR3, the DNA is TGTGCTAGTGGTTCCGGACAGGGGGGGATAGATACGCAGTATTTT. This sequence encodes CASGSGQGGIDTQYF.